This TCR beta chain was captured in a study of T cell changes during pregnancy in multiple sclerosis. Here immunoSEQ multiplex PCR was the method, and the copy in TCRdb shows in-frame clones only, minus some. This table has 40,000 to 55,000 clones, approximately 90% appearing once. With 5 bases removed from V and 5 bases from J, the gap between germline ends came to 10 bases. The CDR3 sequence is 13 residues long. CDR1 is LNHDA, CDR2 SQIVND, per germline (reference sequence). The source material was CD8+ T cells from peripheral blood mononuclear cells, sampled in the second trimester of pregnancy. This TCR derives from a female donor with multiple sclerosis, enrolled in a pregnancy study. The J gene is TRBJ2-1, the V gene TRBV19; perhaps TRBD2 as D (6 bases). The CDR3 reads CASSSGLHNEQFF. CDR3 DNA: TGTGCCAGTAGTTCGGGACTTCACAATGAGCAGTTCTTC.